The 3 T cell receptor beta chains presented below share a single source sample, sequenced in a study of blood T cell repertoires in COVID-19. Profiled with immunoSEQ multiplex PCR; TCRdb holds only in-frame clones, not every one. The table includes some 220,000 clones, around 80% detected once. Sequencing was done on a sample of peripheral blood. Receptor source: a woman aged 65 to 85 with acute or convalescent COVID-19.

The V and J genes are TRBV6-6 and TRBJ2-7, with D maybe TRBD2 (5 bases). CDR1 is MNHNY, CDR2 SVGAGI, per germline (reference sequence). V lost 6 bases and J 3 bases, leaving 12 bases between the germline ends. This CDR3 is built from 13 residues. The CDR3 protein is CASSLFRGYEQYV. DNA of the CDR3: TGTGCCAGCAGCCTCTTTCGGGGCTACGAGCAGTACGTC.

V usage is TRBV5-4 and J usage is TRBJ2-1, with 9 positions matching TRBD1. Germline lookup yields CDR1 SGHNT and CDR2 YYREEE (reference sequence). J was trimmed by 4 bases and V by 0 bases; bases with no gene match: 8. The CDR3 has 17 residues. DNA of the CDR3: TGTGCCAGCAGCTTGGGTGGGACAGGGTTAACTTACAATGAGCAGTTCTTC. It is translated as CASSLGGTGLTYNEQFF.

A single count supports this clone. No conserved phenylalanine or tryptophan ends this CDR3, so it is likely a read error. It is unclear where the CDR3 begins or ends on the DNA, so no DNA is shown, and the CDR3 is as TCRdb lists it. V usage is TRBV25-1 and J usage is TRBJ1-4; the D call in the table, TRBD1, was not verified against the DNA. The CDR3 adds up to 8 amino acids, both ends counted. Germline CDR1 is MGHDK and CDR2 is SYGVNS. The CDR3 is CASSEQGG.